This T cell receptor (beta chain) emerged from a study of blood T cell repertoires in COVID-19. Overall study context: The cDNA or gDNA used as material had been derived from T cells, B-cell-depleted T cells, or PBMCs.

This table comes from immunoSEQ multiplex PCR, and its TCRdb copy is limited to in-frame clones, with some not included. Here the sample spans 380,000 or so clones, about 90% being singletons. CDR1 and CDR2 from the germline V gene are SQVTM and ANQGSEA. Between the trimmed V and J ends, which lost 3 bases and 4 bases, there was a span of 15 bases. The CDR3 spans 14 residues. Individuals aged roughly 18 to 90 years were recruited from 24 US areas. In assigning cohorts, the study relied on participant-reported clinical history. The receptor was derived from a man under 40 who had recovered from COVID-19. The sequenced sample consisted of PBMCs or T cells enriched from blood (not recorded which). The V gene is TRBV29-1, the J gene TRBJ1-2, with D perhaps matching TRBD1 (5 bases). The CDR3 loop reads CSVDLTENSYGYTF. As DNA, the CDR3 is TGCAGCGTTGACCTGACAGAAAATTCCTATGGCTACACCTTC.